The rows below give T cell receptor beta chains drawn from one sample of a study of cytomegalovirus exposure and HLA in healthy donors. Profiling relied on immunoSEQ multiplex PCR, and the TCRdb table lists in-frame clones only, not all of them. The sample holds tens of thousands of clones. Specimen: PBMCs. These TCRs come from a man aged 25-45 years in good health and CMV-seronegative. Each CDR3 is given with its conserved first and last residue. Each record gives: V gene, D gene, J gene, CDR3 DNA, CDR3 protein. D genes are given only for firm matches.

TRBV18	TRBD1	TRBJ1-6	TGTGCCAGCTCACCGGGGGGACAGGGCTTTAATTCACCCCTCCACTTT	CASSPGGQGFNSPLHF
TRBV9	TRBD2	TRBJ2-5	TGTGCCAGCAGCGTAGCGGGGGGGTACCAAGAGACCCAGTACTTC	CASSVAGGYQETQYF
TRBV11-2	TRBD2	TRBJ2-7	TGTGCCAGCAGCTCTTTAGCGGGAGCGGTCTTTGAGCAGTACTTC	CASSSLAGAVFEQYF
TRBV7-6	TRBD1	TRBJ1-2	TGTGCCAGCAGCCCGGACAGGGTGGGTGGCTACACCTTC	CASSPDRVGGYTF
TRBV6-6	-	TRBJ2-3	TGTGCCAGCAGTTACTGGGGAGGCGGGCGCACAGATACGCAGTATTTT	CASSYWGGGRTDTQYF
TRBV27	TRBD1	TRBJ1-1	TGTGCCAGCAGTCCCCCAGGGGGGAACACTGAAGCTTTCTTT	CASSPPGGNTEAFF
TRBV4-1	TRBD1	TRBJ2-7	TGCGCCAGCAGCCAAGATTGGAGGACAGGTCTACTCCTCGGGTCCTACGAGCAGTACTTC	CASSQDWRTGLLLGSYEQYF
TRBV7-9	TRBD2	TRBJ2-5	TGTGCCAGCAGCATCGGGACTAACCAAGAGACCCAGTACTTC	CASSIGTNQETQYF
TRBV10-3	TRBD1	TRBJ2-7	TGTGCCATCAGAGAGGGACAGGGCCTCGCCTACGAGCAGTACTTC	CAIREGQGLAYEQYF
TRBV19	TRBD1	TRBJ2-2	TGTGCCACCGGGACAGGGCACGGGGAGCTGTTTTTT	CATGTGHGELFF
TRBV5-1	TRBD1	TRBJ1-4	TGCGCCAGCAGCTTGGTGACAGGGGGGAAGGAAAAACTGTTTTTT	CASSLVTGGKEKLFF
TRBV10-2	-	TRBJ1-1	TGCGCCAGCAGTGAGACAGGGTCAGGGAACACTGAAGCTTTCTTT	CASSETGSGNTEAFF
TRBV9	TRBD2	TRBJ2-7	TGTGCCAGCAGCGTAGCGGGGGGTGGGGGCTCCTACGAGCAGTACTTC	CASSVAGGGGSYEQYF
TRBV7-2	TRBD2	TRBJ2-7	TGTGCCAGCAGCGGTAGCGGGAGCTCCTACGAGCAGTACTTC	CASSGSGSSYEQYF
TRBV18	-	TRBJ1-1	TGTGCCAGCTCGGCCGGACTTACGAACACTGAAGCTTTCTTT	CASSAGLTNTEAFF
TRBV14	-	TRBJ2-1	TGTGCCAGCAGCCAAGGACCAGGTGAGCAGTTCTTC	CASSQGPGEQFF
TRBV14	-	TRBJ2-7	TGTGCCAGCAGCCAAGAGTACGGGAGCGAAAACGAGCAGTACTTC	CASSQEYGSENEQYF
TRBV10-3	TRBD2	TRBJ2-1	TGTGCCATCAGTGAGTCGATGGCGGGAGGCGACAATGAGCAGTTCTTC	CAISESMAGGDNEQFF
TRBV9	TRBD1	TRBJ1-1	TGTGCCAGCAGCCCATCTGGGGGCACCGAATCAGGGGGAGCTTTCTTT	CASSPSGGTESGGAFF
TRBV7-2	-	TRBJ2-2	TGTGCCAGCAGCTTATCTAGGACAGAGTACGGGGAGCTGTTTTTT	CASSLSRTEYGELFF
TRBV4-2	TRBD2	TRBJ2-5	TGTGCCAGCAGCCCCAACGGGAGGGGGGGAGGAGGAGAGACCCAGTACTTC	CASSPNGRGGGGETQYF
TRBV2	TRBD2	TRBJ2-5	TGTGCCAGTACAACTAGCGGGGTTCAAGAGACCCAGTACTTC	CASTTSGVQETQYF
TRBV18	-	TRBJ2-5	TGTGCCAGCTCACCAGGCATTCAAGAGACCCAGTACTTC	CASSPGIQETQYF
TRBV6-6	-	TRBJ1-5	TGTGCCAGCAGTTATATGCAGTACAATCAGCCCCAGCATTTT	CASSYMQYNQPQHF
TRBV6-6	-	TRBJ2-1	TGTGCCACCCAGGGAACTCACAATGAGCAGTTCTTC	CATQGTHNEQFF
TRBV12-5	-	TRBJ1-2	TGTGCTAGTGGTTTGGTACCGACAGCCAACTATGGCTACACCTTC	CASGLVPTANYGYTF
TRBV15	-	TRBJ1-1	TGTGCCACCAGCAGAGAGCCAGGGGCATGGACTGAAGCTTTCTTT	CATSREPGAWTEAFF
TRBV9	-	TRBJ2-5	TGTGCCAGCAGCGTAGGTGGACAGCTTGGGCCCCAGTACTTC	CASSVGGQLGPQYF